This T cell receptor (beta chain) was sequenced during a study of T cell clones after liver transplantation. Study-level background: Standard immunosuppression, with no induction, continued until 12-24 months after transplant. Samples came pre-transplant, pre-randomization before withdrawal, and post-randomization after withdrawal ended.

This clone has only one observation. What it recognizes is unknown. Clones were read by immunoSEQ multiplex PCR, and TCRdb kept only the in-frame ones, dropping some. The sample holds tens of thousands of clones, 65% to 75% seen once. Study-wide points: Migration into the graft, not deletion, may explain lost graft donor-reactive T cells.

Unstimulated PBMCs were sorted into CD3+CD4+ and CD3+CD8+ populations. CDR1 SGHAT and CDR2 FQDESV come from the germline V gene (reference sequence). Trimming stripped 4 bases from V and 12 bases from J, with 16 bases between. The CDR3 loop spans 13 amino acids. Sequencing used CD4+ T cells from blood, obtained before liver transplant. V is TRBV11-1 and J is TRBJ2-1; D perhaps matches TRBD2 (6 bases). This clonotype originated in a human donor who received a liver transplant. CDR3 amino acids: CASSSYYVGGQFF. DNA of the CDR3: TGTGCCAGCAGCTCTTACTATGTGGGGGGGCAGTTCTTC.